Given below is one T cell receptor beta chain in context. These data come from a study of T cell changes during pregnancy in multiple sclerosis. Trimming shortened V by 6 bases and J by 12 bases, and 14 bases separated the two germline ends. Germline CDR1 SNHLY, CDR2 FYNNEI. This CDR3 is built from 11 residues. Repertoires were generated with immunoSEQ multiplex PCR, while TCRdb's copy carries only in-frame clones and drops some. The sample contains about 28,000 clones, approximately 88% of which appear only once. The V gene is TRBV2, the J gene TRBJ1-2; D not resolved. The sample was CD4+ T cells from peripheral blood mononuclear cells, taken in the first trimester of pregnancy. The receptor was derived from a female donor in good health, enrolled as a control in a pregnancy study. CDR3 region: CASSASERNTF. The CDR3 nucleotides read TGTGCCAGCAGCGCGTCTGAGCGAAACACCTTC.